A single sample gave rise to the 6 T cell receptor beta chains below, sequenced in a study of tumor and adjacent non-tumor tissue in lung cancer. No cell sorting was done before RNA was extracted from the tissue. Distant lung tissue was collected more than 3 cm away from the tumor edge. The library came from three nested PCR rounds adapted from ARM-PCR protocols. TCRdb re-called the multiplex PCR reads with MiXCR, one entry per CDR3 protein. The table records 80,000 to 130,000 distinct CDR3 sequences, 50% to 70% of them present only once. Material: distant non-tumor lung tissue. Every receptor here comes from a man in his thirties or forties with non-small cell lung cancer.

Notes on this clonotype: Since no conserved phenylalanine or tryptophan closes the CDR3, a read error is the likely cause. The chain uses TRBV12-3 or TRBV12-4 and TRBJ2-7; D is ambiguous. CDR3 length: 13 amino acids. V lost 7 bases and J lost 5, with 15 bases in between. CDR3 coding DNA: TGTGCCAGCATTTTTTCCGATACGGACGAGCAGTACCTC. Amino acids: CASIFSDTDEQYL.

The chain employs TRBV5-8 and TRBJ1-4; D call uncertain. V lost 0 bases to trimming and J lost 8 bases, with 11 bases between them. The CDR3 contains 14 residues. Per germline, CDR1 SGHTS and CDR2 YDEGEE. The CDR3 loop is CASSLGKQKEKLFF. The DNA of the CDR3 is TGTGCCAGCAGCTTGGGCAAGCAGAAGGAAAAACTGTTTTTT. Filled out from reference TRBV5-8 and TRBJ1-4, the complete variable domain reads EAGVTQSPTHLIKTRGQQATLRCSPISGHTSVYWYQQALGLGLQFLLWYDEGEERNRGNFPPRFSGRQFPNYSSELNVNALELEDSALYLCASSLGKQKEKLFFGSGTQLSVL.

Notes on this clonotype: A much bigger clone sits one base away, suggesting this may be a read error. The J gene is TRBJ2-3, the V gene TRBV4-1; D gene unclear. This CDR3 has 16 amino acids. Germline CDR1 reads MGHRA; CDR2 reads YSYEKL. The CDR3 region is CASSPRWNGRTDMQYF. The CDR3 DNA reads as TGCGCCAGCAGCCCACGGTGGAACGGGCGCACAGATATGCAGTATTTT.

The gene calls are TRBV20-1 and TRBJ1-2; possible D gene TRBD1, 5 bases. Trimming removed 4 bases from V and 4 bases from J, with 25 bases in between. The V gene's germline CDR1 is DFQATT and CDR2 SNEGSKA (reference sequence). The CDR3 spans 17 residues. The CDR3, as DNA: TGCAGTGCTACCCCAATAGGGGACTGTGTGCGGCTCTATGGCTACACCTTC. As protein: CSATPIGDCVRLYGYTF.

Note on this clonotype: A clone one base away is much larger, so this may be a read error. This chain uses TRBV20-1 with TRBJ1-1, with D possibly TRBD1 on 5 matching bases. Germline V gene data show CDR1 as DFQATT and CDR2 as SNEGSKA (reference sequence). This CDR3 is 12 amino acids long. Trimming left V 6 bases short and J 7 bases short, with 15 bases between. The CDR3 reads CSAVGRGSEAFF. In DNA, the CDR3 is TGCAGTGCCGTCGGGAGGGGCAGTGAAGCTTTCTTT.

This clonotype was recorded many times. This chain connects TRBV6-2 or TRBV6-3 to TRBJ2-7; 8 nucleotides match TRBD2. With V trimmed by 2 bases and J by 4 bases, 4 bases remained unmatched. The V gene's germline CDR1 is MNHEY and CDR2 SVGEGT. The CDR3 is 14 residues long. The CDR3 coding sequence is TGTGCCAGCAGTTACCGGCGGGGGGTTTACGAGCAGTACTTC. Translating it yields CASSYRRGVYEQYF.